One and the same sample provided the 4 T cell receptor beta chains below, sequenced in a study of OX40 agonist ivuxolimab in advanced cancers. Profiled with immunoSEQ multiplex PCR; TCRdb holds only in-frame clones, not every one. This table has roughly 30,000 clones, approximately 80% appearing once. The sequencing used CD4+ or CD8+ T cells sorted from blood, collected in a trial of the OX40 agonist ivuxolimab. These receptors all stem from an adult with an advanced solid tumor such as melanoma, head and neck, liver or kidney cancer.

This chain links TRBV18 with TRBJ2-1, with 8 bases lining up with TRBD2. With V trimmed by 3 bases and J by 5 bases, 9 bases remained unmatched. The CDR3 totals 16 residues. Looked up from germline, CDR1 is KGHSH and CDR2 is LQKENI. The CDR3 DNA reads as TGTGCCAGCTCACCGGTCTCCGGGACTAGACACAATGAGCAGTTCTTC. Translated, it gives CASSPVSGTRHNEQFF.

This clone was recorded a few times. The chain has TRBV18 and TRBJ2-1, with 7 bases that match TRBD2. V lost 2 bases to trimming and J lost 5 bases; unmatched junction nucleotides: 6. Germline CDR1 reads KGHSH; CDR2 reads LQKENI. The CDR3 has 15 residues. CDR3 loop: CASSPSRGGDNEQFF. The CDR3, as DNA: TGTGCCAGCTCACCATCCCGGGGAGGGGACAATGAGCAGTTCTTC.

This rearrangement joins TRBV4-2 to TRBJ2-1, with 8 bases identical to TRBD2. The CDR3 has 18 residues. Trimming took 0 bases from V and 8 from J; bases not matched to a gene: 15. CDR1 and CDR2 (germline): LGHNA, YNFKEQ. CDR3 nucleotide sequence: TGTGCCAGCAGCCAAGATCTGCTGAGGGCGGGGGGCCTTCATGAGCAGTTCTTC. It yields the protein CASSQDLLRAGGLHEQFF.

The rearrangement links TRBV19 to TRBJ1-4, with D maybe TRBD1 (5 bases). Germline CDR1 reads LNHDA; CDR2 reads SQIVND (reference sequence). This CDR3 comprises 14 residues. Between the trimmed V and J ends, which lost 7 bases and 8 bases, there was a span of 17 bases. CDR3 loop: CASTRSGGVEKLFF. As DNA, the CDR3 is TGTGCCAGTACCCGATCGGGGGGGGTCGAAAAACTGTTTTTT.